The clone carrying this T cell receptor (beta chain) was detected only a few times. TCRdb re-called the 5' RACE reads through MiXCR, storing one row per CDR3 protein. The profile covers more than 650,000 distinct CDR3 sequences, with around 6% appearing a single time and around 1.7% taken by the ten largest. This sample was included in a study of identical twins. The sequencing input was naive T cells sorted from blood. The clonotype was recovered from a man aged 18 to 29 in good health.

The CDR3 DNA reads TGCGCCAGCAGCCAAGATCGGGCAGGCTCCTACAATGAGCAGTTCTTC. It yields the protein CASSQDRAGSYNEQFF. The chain couples TRBV4-3 to TRBJ2-1; D remains ambiguous. The CDR3 totals 16 residues. V was trimmed by 0 bases and J by 0 bases, leaving 9 bases between them. Per germline, CDR1 LGHNA and CDR2 YSLEER.